These 13 T cell receptor beta chains were all obtained from the same sample, sequenced in a study of blood T cell repertoires in COVID-19. The method was immunoSEQ multiplex PCR; TCRdb's version includes in-frame clones alone and lacks a portion of them. The repertoire has fewer than 45,000 clones, about 90% of them found once; the top ten carry 15% to 18%. Specimen: peripheral blood. These receptors originate from a woman younger than 45 in a cohort sampled during active COVID-19.

The chain is built from TRBV24-1 and TRBJ2-7; the D is unclear. CDR1 is KGHDR, CDR2 SFDVKD, per germline. The CDR3 covers 11 residues. The V end was cut by 8 bases, the J end by 1 base, with 5 bases between. The CDR3 region is CATTQSYEQYF. In DNA form, the CDR3 reads TGTGCCACCACCCAATCCTACGAGCAGTACTTC.

The J gene is TRBJ1-1, the V gene TRBV6-5, with a possible D match to TRBD1 (6 bases). CDR3 size: 13 residues. V was clipped by 6 bases and J by 6 bases, with 14 bases between them. Germline V gene data show CDR1 as MNHEY and CDR2 as SVGAGI. The CDR3 DNA is TGTGCCAGCAGAAGGGGGGGGGTCGCTGAAGCTTTCTTT. Its translation is CASRRGGVAEAFF.

The rearrangement links TRBV19 to TRBJ1-5; 7 positions match TRBD1. The ends lost 5 bases at V and 2 bases at J; junction bases unmatched: 6. The CDR3 extends over 15 amino acids. The V gene's germline CDR1 is LNHDA and CDR2 SQIVND (reference sequence). CDR3 residues: CASSPFDRGNQPQHF. Here the CDR3 DNA reads TGTGCCAGTAGTCCCTTTGACAGGGGCAATCAGCCCCAGCATTTT. Full variable domain (outside the CDR3, taken from reference TRBV19 and TRBJ1-5): DGGITQSPKYLFRKEGQNVTLSCEQNLNHDAMYWYRQDPGQGLRLIYYSQIVNDFQKGDIAEGYSVSREKKESFPLTVTSAQKNPTAFYLCASSPFDRGNQPQHFGDGTRLSIL.

V usage is TRBV30 and J usage is TRBJ2-2; TRBD2 matches at 10 bases. The CDR3 spans 19 residues. V shed 5 bases and J 0 bases; nucleotides not matched to a gene: 15. CDR1 is GTSNPN, CDR2 SVGIG, per germline (reference sequence). The CDR3 DNA follows: TGTGCCTGGCGTTACCTTTCTTCTAGCGGGAGAACGAACACCGGGGAGCTGTTTTTT. Translated, it gives CAWRYLSSSGRTNTGELFF.

This clone was counted between two and nine times. The V gene is TRBV2, the J gene TRBJ1-5; 8 bases align to TRBD1. The CDR3 contains 13 residues. V was clipped by 4 bases and J by 4 bases; unmatched bases: 0. The germline CDR1 and CDR2 sequences are SNHLY and FYNNEI. CDR3 residues: CASSGTGNQPQHF. The CDR3 DNA is TGTGCCAGCAGTGGGACAGGGAATCAGCCCCAGCATTTT.

The V and J genes are TRBV9 and TRBJ2-1, with D perhaps matching TRBD2 (7 bases). CDR1 is SGDLS and CDR2 is YYNGEE in the germline V gene. V lost 0 bases, J lost 6 bases, and 13 bases lay in between. This CDR3 has 15 residues. CDR3 loop: CASSVVLGGVNEQFF. The CDR3 coding sequence is TGTGCCAGCAGCGTAGTACTAGGGGGGGTCAATGAGCAGTTCTTC.

The rearrangement uses TRBV19 and TRBJ1-5; 7 bases fit TRBD1. V was pared by 6 bases and J by 3 bases, with 5 bases of the junction left unmatched. Germline V CDR1 and CDR2: LNHDA, SQIVND (reference sequence). This CDR3 comprises 14 residues. For the CDR3, the DNA is TGTGCCAGTAGACAGGAGGGGGCCAATCAGCCCCAGCATTTT. It specifies CASRQEGANQPQHF.

The chain employs TRBV6-5 and TRBJ1-5; D may be TRBD1 (5 bases). V lost 6 bases, J lost 2 bases, and 14 bases lay in between. The germline gives CDR1 MNHEY, CDR2 SVGAGI. The CDR3 covers 15 residues. CDR3 nucleotide sequence: TGTGCCAGCAGCAAGAAAGGGGAGGGCAATCAGCCCCAGCATTTT. It yields the protein CASSKKGEGNQPQHF.

The chain couples TRBV30 to TRBJ2-7; D call uncertain. Germline values: CDR1 GTSNPN, CDR2 SVGIG (reference sequence). Trimming removed 2 bases at V and 4 bases at J, with 15 bases between. This CDR3 comprises 14 residues. The CDR3 loop is CAWSKSAGRYEQYF. The CDR3 DNA reads TGTGCCTGGAGTAAATCGGCAGGAAGGTACGAGCAGTACTTC.

Here the CDR3 DNA reads TGTGCCAGCAGCTCCAACAGGGGACTTAATGAAAAACTGTTTTTT. Protein: CASSSNRGLNEKLFF. The V gene is TRBV7-6, the J gene TRBJ1-4, with 7 positions matching TRBD1. This CDR3 is 15 amino acids long. CDR1 is SGHVS, CDR2 FNYEAQ, per germline. Trimming at V came to 4 bases and at J to 4 bases, leaving 6 bases not matched to a gene.

The rearrangement uses TRBV6-2 or TRBV6-3 and TRBJ2-7, with D tentatively TRBD2 (5 bases). Trimming left V 2 bases short and J 2 bases short, with 7 bases between. The CDR3 loop spans 13 amino acids. CDR1 is MNHEY and CDR2 is SVGEGT in the germline V gene. The CDR3 sequence is CASSYETTYEQYF. The CDR3 nucleotides read TGTGCCAGCAGTTACGAGACTACCTACGAGCAGTACTTC.

In DNA, the CDR3 is TGTGCCAGCAGTGAAACAGGCACTGAAGCTTTCTTT. As protein: CASSETGTEAFF. The V call is TRBV6-1, the J call TRBJ1-1, with D possibly TRBD1 on 5 matching bases. This CDR3 contains 12 residues. V was cut by 2 bases and J by 4 bases, with 5 bases left in between. CDR1 is MNHNS and CDR2 is SASEGT in the germline V gene.

The chain links TRBV5-4 to TRBJ1-1; possible D gene TRBD1, 6 bases. The germline V gene encodes CDR1 SGHNT and CDR2 YYREEE (reference sequence). CDR3 length equals 14 residues. The V end lost 4 bases, the J end lost 4 bases, and 14 bases lay between the germline ends. DNA of the CDR3: TGTGCCAGCAGCCTGGGGGGGCTAGGCACTGAAGCTTTCTTT. Encoded protein: CASSLGGLGTEAFF.